This TCR beta chain was found in a study of blood T cell repertoires in COVID-19. Across the whole study: Acute-phase and convalescent COVID-19 samples originated in the United States, Italy and Spain. PBMCs, B-cell-depleted T cells, or T cells provided the cDNA or gDNA that made up the material.

Generated by immunoSEQ multiplex PCR, the TCRdb table keeps only in-frame clones and is missing some. This repertoire shows about 140,000 clones, 87% found once; its top ten account for around 10%. Living in 24 US areas, the participants were between roughly 18 and 90 years of age. The V gene's germline CDR1 is MNHEY and CDR2 SVGAGI. J gave up 0 bases and V 5 bases, and 7 bases lay outside the gene matches. This CDR3 is built from 15 residues. This rearrangement joins TRBV6-5 to TRBJ2-7, with TRBD1 matching over 7 bases. Sample: PBMCs or T cells enriched from blood (not recorded which). The sequence was obtained from a man aged 55 to 70 who had recovered from COVID-19. The CDR3 loop is CASSHRGRSSYEQYF. CDR3 sequence (DNA): TGTGCCAGCAGTCACAGGGGAAGAAGCTCCTACGAGCAGTACTTC.